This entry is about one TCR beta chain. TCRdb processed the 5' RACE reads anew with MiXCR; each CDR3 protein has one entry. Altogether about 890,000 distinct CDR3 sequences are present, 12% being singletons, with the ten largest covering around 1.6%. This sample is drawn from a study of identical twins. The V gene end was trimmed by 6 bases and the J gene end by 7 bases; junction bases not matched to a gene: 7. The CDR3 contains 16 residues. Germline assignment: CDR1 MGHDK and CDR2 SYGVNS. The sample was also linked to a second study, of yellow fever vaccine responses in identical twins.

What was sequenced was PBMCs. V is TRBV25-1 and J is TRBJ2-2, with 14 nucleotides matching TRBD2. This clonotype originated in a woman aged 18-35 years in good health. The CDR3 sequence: CASRLTGLAGVGELFF. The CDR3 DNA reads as TGTGCCAGCAGACTAACGGGACTAGCGGGAGTCGGGGAGCTGTTTTTT.